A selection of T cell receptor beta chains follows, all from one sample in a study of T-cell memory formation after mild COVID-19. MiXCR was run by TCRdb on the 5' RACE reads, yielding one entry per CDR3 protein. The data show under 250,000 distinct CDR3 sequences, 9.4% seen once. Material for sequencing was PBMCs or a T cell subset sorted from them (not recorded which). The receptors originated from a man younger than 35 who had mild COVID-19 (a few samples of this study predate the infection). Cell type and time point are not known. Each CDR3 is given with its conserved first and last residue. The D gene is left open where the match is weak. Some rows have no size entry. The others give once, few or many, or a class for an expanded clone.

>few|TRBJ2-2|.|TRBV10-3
CAISVLWQGSGELFF
TGTGCCATCAGTGTTCTATGGCAGGGGTCCGGGGAGCTGTTTTTT
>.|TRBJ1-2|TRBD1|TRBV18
CASSPGTGPRTYGYTF
TGTGCCAGCTCACCTGGGACAGGTCCTCGCACTTATGGCTACACCTTC
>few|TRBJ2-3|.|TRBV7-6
CASSLPGAGDTQYF
TGTGCCAGCAGCTTACCTGGGGCTGGGGATACGCAGTATTTT
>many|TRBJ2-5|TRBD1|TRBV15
CATSRDSGGAGETQYF
TGTGCCACCAGCAGAGATTCAGGGGGCGCCGGGGAGACCCAGTACTTC
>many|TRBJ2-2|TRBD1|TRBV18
CASSAGQGTTGELFF
TGTGCCAGCTCGGCGGGACAGGGGACCACCGGGGAGCTGTTTTTT
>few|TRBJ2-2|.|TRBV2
CASSEGLGTTGELFF
TGTGCCAGCAGTGAAGGGTTAGGGACTACCGGGGAGCTGTTTTTT
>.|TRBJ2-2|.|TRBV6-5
CASSYVAYTGELFF
TGTGCCAGCAGTTACGTTGCCTACACCGGGGAGCTGTTTTTT
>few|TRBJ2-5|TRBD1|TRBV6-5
CASREPDRQETQYF
TGTGCCAGCAGGGAACCGGACAGGCAAGAGACCCAGTACTTC
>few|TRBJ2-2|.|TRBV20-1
CSARAEDWLVELFF
TGCAGTGCTAGAGCCGAGGACTGGTTAGTGGAGCTGTTTTTT
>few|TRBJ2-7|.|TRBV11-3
CASSPNGVYEQYF
TGTGCCAGCAGCCCAAACGGGGTTTACGAGCAGTACTTC
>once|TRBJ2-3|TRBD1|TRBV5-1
CASSHGQGITDTQYF
TGCGCCAGCAGTCATGGACAGGGTATAACAGATACGCAGTATTTT
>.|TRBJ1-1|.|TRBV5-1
CASSPVGGISTEAFF
TGCGCCAGCAGCCCGGTAGGGGGTATTAGCACTGAAGCTTTCTTT
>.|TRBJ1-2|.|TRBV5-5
CASSLTPAGANYGYTF
TGTGCCAGCAGCTTAACCCCGGCTGGAGCTAACTATGGCTACACCTTC
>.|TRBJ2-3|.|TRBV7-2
CASSLLSGLVDTQYF
TGTGCCAGCAGCTTATTGTCGGGGCTTGTAGATACGCAGTATTTT
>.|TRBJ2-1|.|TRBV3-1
CASSHLGGHNEQFF
TGTGCCAGCAGTCACCTAGGAGGCCACAATGAGCAGTTCTTC
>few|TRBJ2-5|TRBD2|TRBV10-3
CAIKAGGKETQYF
TGTGCCATTAAAGCGGGGGGAAAAGAGACCCAGTACTTC
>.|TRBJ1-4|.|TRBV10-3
CAISESRQPNEKLFF
TGTGCCATCAGTGAGTCGAGACAGCCTAATGAAAAACTGTTTTTT
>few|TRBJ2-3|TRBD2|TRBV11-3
CASSTPRGGGTDTQYF
TGTGCCAGCAGCACTCCCCGGGGGGGCGGCACAGATACGCAGTATTTT